One and the same sample provided the 3 T cell receptor beta chains below, sequenced in a study of blood T cell repertoires in COVID-19. Produced via immunoSEQ multiplex PCR; TCRdb's table is partial and in-frame only. The data show 200,000 to 250,000 clones, around 86% seen once. The sample taken for sequencing was PBMCs or T cells enriched from blood (not recorded which). The receptors stem from a man in his forties who had recovered from COVID-19.

The V gene is TRBV19, the J gene TRBJ2-7; 7 positions agree with TRBD1. The V segment lost 3 bases and the J segment 2 bases; nucleotides outside the gene matches: 4. This CDR3 has 14 amino acids. Germline V gene lookup returns CDR1 LNHDA and CDR2 SQIVND (reference sequence). The CDR3 nucleotides read TGTGCCAGTAGTATGACAGGGCCGACCTACGAGCAGTACTTC. Translation: CASSMTGPTYEQYF.

This clone has only one observation. This sequence joins TRBV14 and TRBJ1-1, with 8 bases aligning to TRBD1. CDR1 and CDR2 from the germline V gene are SGHDN and FVKESK. V shed 0 bases and J 3 bases; nucleotides not matched to a gene: 9. CDR3 size: 17 residues. The CDR3 DNA sequence: TGTGCCAGCAGCCAAGATTCCAGGGGGCGCGTGGACACTGAAGCTTTCTTT. This encodes CASSQDSRGRVDTEAFF.

The chain carries TRBV10-3 and TRBJ1-4; D is uncertain. Deletions cut 6 bases from V and 8 bases from J, with 19 bases between. The CDR3 contains 15 residues. Germline V gene data show CDR1 as ENHRY and CDR2 as SYGVKD. CDR3 sequence (DNA): TGTGCCATCAGCAACTCATCAGGTGGGCCGGAAAAACTGTTTTTT. It encodes CAISNSSGGPEKLFF.